This T cell receptor beta chain was retrieved from a study of cytomegalovirus exposure and HLA in healthy donors. Study background: About 80 million unique TCRs from HLA-typed donors made up an early data release.

The CDR3 totals 14 residues. Germline V gene sequence: CDR1 MRHNA, CDR2 SNTAGT. The germline V and J ends were trimmed by 3 bases and 0 bases, with 7 bases remaining between them. PCR involved 60 Vbeta and 13 Jbeta primers. Data came from immunoSEQ multiplex PCR; TCRdb stores just in-frame clones and leaves some out. The sample has fewer than 120,000 clones; 76% are singletons. Sequenced sample: PBMCs. The chain has TRBV6-4 and TRBJ2-3; weak D call: TRBD1 (5 bases). The TCR originated in a man aged 30 to 45 in good health and CMV-seropositive. The CDR3 here is CASSETDSTDTQYF. The CDR3 bases are TGTGCCAGCAGTGAGACAGATAGCACAGATACGCAGTATTTT.